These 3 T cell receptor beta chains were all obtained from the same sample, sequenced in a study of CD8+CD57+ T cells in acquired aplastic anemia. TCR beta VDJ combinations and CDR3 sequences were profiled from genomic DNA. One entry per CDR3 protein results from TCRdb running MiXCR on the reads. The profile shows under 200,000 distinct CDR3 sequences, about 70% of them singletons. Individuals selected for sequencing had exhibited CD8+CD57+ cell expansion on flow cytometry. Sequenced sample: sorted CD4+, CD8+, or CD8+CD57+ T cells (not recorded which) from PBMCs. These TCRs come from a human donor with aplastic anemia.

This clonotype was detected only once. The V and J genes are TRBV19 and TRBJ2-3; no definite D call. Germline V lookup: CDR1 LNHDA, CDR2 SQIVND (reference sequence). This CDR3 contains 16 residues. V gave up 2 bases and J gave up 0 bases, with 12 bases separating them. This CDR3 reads CASSIRFGPSTDTQYF. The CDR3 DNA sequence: TGTGCCAGTAGTATAAGGTTTGGGCCGAGCACAGATACGCAGTATTTT.

The CDR3: CASKILAGANVLTF. DNA of the CDR3: TGTGCCAGCAAGATTCTGGCTGGGGCCAACGTCCTGACTTTC. The gene calls are TRBV6-2 or TRBV6-3 and TRBJ2-6; D is undetermined. The CDR3 contains 14 residues. Germline values: CDR1 MNHEY, CDR2 SVGEGT. Trimming shortened V by 7 bases and J by 2 bases, and 9 bases separated the two germline ends.

The CDR3 sequence: CASSGYSELDNYGYTF. CDR3 coding DNA: TGTGCCAGCAGTGGGTACAGTGAGTTGGATAACTATGGCTACACCTTC. The chain is built from TRBV2 and TRBJ1-2; D gene unclear. The germline V gene has CDR1 SNHLY and CDR2 FYNNEI. Trimming shortened V by 4 bases and J by 1 base, and 16 bases separated the two germline ends. CDR3 length equals 16 residues.